The 16 T cell receptor beta chains below all came from one sample that was sequenced in a study of cytomegalovirus exposure and HLA in healthy donors. Use of 60 Vbeta and 13 Jbeta primers characterized the PCR. The repertoire was sequenced with immunoSEQ multiplex PCR; TCRdb's copy has only in-frame clones and lacks some. The sample lists over 150,000 clones, roughly 85% occurring once. Specimen: PBMCs. All receptors come from a man aged 40-49 years in good health and CMV-seronegative.

This clone was found a few times. The chain combines TRBV5-4 with TRBJ2-5; unclear D gene. Germline V gene lookup returns CDR1 SGHNT and CDR2 YYREEE (reference sequence). The CDR3 loop spans 14 amino acids. Trimming stripped 2 bases from V and 5 bases from J, with 13 bases between. This chain's CDR3 is CASSFRGEVETQYF. The CDR3 DNA follows: TGTGCCAGCAGCTTTCGCGGAGAGGTCGAGACCCAGTACTTC.

The V gene is TRBV30, the J gene TRBJ2-2; TRBD2 aligns across 11 bases. The CDR3 totals 18 residues. Trimming removed 0 bases from V and 8 bases from J; junction bases left unmatched: 14. The germline V gene has CDR1 GTSNPN and CDR2 SVGIG (reference sequence). The CDR3 bases are TGTGCCTGGAGTGTCCCACTAGCGGGAGCCTTCGGGATTGGGGAGCTGTTTTTT. Protein: CAWSVPLAGAFGIGELFF.

The chain joins TRBV29-1 to TRBJ2-2; D possibly corresponds to TRBD2 (5 bases). There are 15 residues in the CDR3. From germline, CDR1 is SQVTM and CDR2 ANQGSEA. V was shortened by 5 bases and J by 0 bases, with 13 bases between the two germline ends. This CDR3 is CSVRIGVANTGELFF. The CDR3 nucleotides read TGCAGCGTTCGAATCGGGGTGGCGAACACCGGGGAGCTGTTTTTT.

This clone was recorded once. The V and J genes are TRBV7-2 and TRBJ2-1; 12 bases match TRBD2. Germline CDR1 is SGHTA and CDR2 is FQGNSA. CDR3 length equals 14 residues. The ends lost 6 bases at V and 13 bases at J; junction bases unmatched: 10. For the CDR3, the DNA is TGTGCCAGCAGACCCCGACTAGCGGGAGCCGCCCAGTTCTTC. This gives the protein CASRPRLAGAAQFF.

This chain links TRBV19 with TRBJ1-2; D possibly corresponds to TRBD1 (6 bases). The CDR3 is 14 amino acids. The ends were cut back, 7 bases at V and 2 bases at J, with 14 bases in the middle. CDR1 LNHDA and CDR2 SQIVND come from the germline V gene (reference sequence). The chain's CDR3 is CASMLGHSNYGYTF. The CDR3 DNA reads TGTGCCAGTATGTTGGGACATTCGAACTATGGCTACACCTTC.

CDR3 sequence (DNA): TGCGCCAGCAGCCAAGACAGGGGAGACCCCTACGAGCAGTACTTC. Encoded protein: CASSQDRGDPYEQYF. The V gene is TRBV4-3, the J gene TRBJ2-7; possible D gene TRBD1, 6 bases. The CDR3 sequence is 15 residues long. Germline CDR1 is LGHNA and CDR2 is YSLEER. Trimming took 0 bases from V and 2 from J, leaving 11 bases between them.

V is TRBV6-5 and J is TRBJ1-4; D is perhaps TRBD1 (5 bases). Germline V gene data show CDR1 as MNHEY and CDR2 as SVGAGI. This CDR3 has 16 amino acids. Between the trimmed V and J ends, which lost 0 bases and 5 bases, there was a span of 13 bases. In DNA form, the CDR3 reads TGTGCCAGCAGTTACTCGAATGGGGGGGGGAATGAAAAACTGTTTTTT. The encoded protein is CASSYSNGGGNEKLFF.

V is TRBV30 and J is TRBJ1-4, with no clear D. V was pared by 1 base and J by 4 bases, with 7 bases between. The CDR3 consists of 13 residues. The germline V gene encodes CDR1 GTSNPN and CDR2 SVGIG (reference sequence). The CDR3 sequence: CAWSGEVNEKLFF. The CDR3 DNA is TGTGCCTGGAGTGGGGAGGTTAATGAAAAACTGTTTTTT.

The chain joins TRBV27 to TRBJ1-3; D is unresolved. Looked up from germline, CDR1 is MNHEY and CDR2 is SMNVEV (reference sequence). The ends were cut back, 4 bases at V and 8 bases at J, with 15 bases in the middle. The CDR3 is made up of 14 amino acids. CDR3 bases: TGTGCCAGCAGTTCCCCCGGGAACGGAGACACCATATATTTT. Translation gives CASSSPGNGDTIYF.

The chain uses TRBV18 and TRBJ2-1; TRBD2 agrees at 14 bases. Per germline, CDR1 KGHSH and CDR2 LQKENI. The CDR3 totals 16 residues. V was clipped by 5 bases and J by 7 bases; unmatched bases: 7. CDR3 protein: CASSTGLAGGGNEQFF. In DNA form, the CDR3 reads TGTGCCAGCTCAACCGGACTAGCGGGAGGTGGAAATGAGCAGTTCTTC.

The rearrangement uses TRBV19 and TRBJ2-7; 7 bases map to TRBD1. CDR1 is LNHDA, CDR2 SQIVND, per germline (reference sequence). Germline trimming cut 5 bases from V and 2 bases from J; bases unmatched to any gene: 3. This CDR3 is built from 13 residues. Written as DNA, the CDR3 is TGTGCCAGTAGTTACAGGGGACCCTACGAGCAGTACTTC. This encodes CASSYRGPYEQYF.

This sequence joins TRBV11-2 and TRBJ2-2, with TRBD1 as a possible D gene (5 bases). CDR3 length equals 16 residues. Germline CDR1 and CDR2: SGHAT and FQNNGV. Trimming stripped 2 bases from V and 1 base from J, with 11 bases between. CDR3 in amino acids: CASSLNHRGNTGELFF. The CDR3 DNA follows: TGTGCCAGCAGCTTAAACCATAGGGGGAACACCGGGGAGCTGTTTTTT.

The chain is built from TRBV6-6 and TRBJ2-7; 8 bases match TRBD2. This CDR3 is 14 amino acids long. V dropped 0 bases and J dropped 4; count of bases not matched to a gene: 2. In germline, CDR1 is MNHNY, CDR2 SVGAGI (reference sequence). As DNA, the CDR3 is TGTGCCAGCAGTTACTCTAGCGGGAAGTACGAGCAGTACTTC. Protein: CASSYSSGKYEQYF.

V gene TRBV20-1 combines with J gene TRBJ1-1, with D possibly TRBD1 on 5 matching bases. The CDR3 is made up of 10 amino acids. Per germline, CDR1 DFQATT and CDR2 SNEGSKA (reference sequence). The CDR3 DNA reads as TGCATGGTGGGCGGGGGTGAAGCTTTCTTT. Its translation is CMVGGGEAFF.

The chain combines TRBV2 with TRBJ1-5; 8 bases line up with TRBD1. Unmatched junction bases numbered 3, after V lost 1 base and J lost 7 bases. CDR3 length equals 14 residues. Germline CDR1 and CDR2: SNHLY and FYNNEI. The CDR3, as DNA: TGTGCCAGCAGTGAAGACAGGGGGTACCAGCCCCAGCATTTT. Amino acid sequence: CASSEDRGYQPQHF. Together with reference TRBV2 and TRBJ1-5, the CDR3 gives the full variable domain: EPEVTQTPSHQVTQMGQEVILRCVPISNHLYFYWYRQILGQKVEFLVSFYNNEISEKSEIFDDQFSVERPDGSNFTLKIRSTKLEDSAMYFCASSEDRGYQPQHFGDGTRLSIL.

The gene calls are TRBV27 and TRBJ1-4; no clear D gene. V was cut by 6 bases and J by 5 bases, with 10 bases left in between. The V gene's germline CDR1 is MNHEY and CDR2 SMNVEV (reference sequence). This CDR3 contains 13 residues. The CDR3 DNA reads as TGTGCCAGCAGATTGGGAGGAAATGAAAAACTGTTTTTT. This translates into CASRLGGNEKLFF.